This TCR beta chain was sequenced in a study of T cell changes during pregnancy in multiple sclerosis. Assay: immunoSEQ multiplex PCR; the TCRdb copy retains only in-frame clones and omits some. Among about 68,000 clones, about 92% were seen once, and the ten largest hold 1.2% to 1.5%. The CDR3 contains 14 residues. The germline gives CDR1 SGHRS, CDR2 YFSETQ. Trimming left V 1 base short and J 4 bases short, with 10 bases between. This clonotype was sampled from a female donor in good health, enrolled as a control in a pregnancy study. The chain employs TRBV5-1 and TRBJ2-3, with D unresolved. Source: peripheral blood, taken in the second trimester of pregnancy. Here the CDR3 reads CASSLPPPADTQYF. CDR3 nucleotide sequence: TGCGCCAGCAGCTTGCCCCCGCCGGCAGATACGCAGTATTTT.